This T cell receptor gamma chain was recorded in a study of gamma-delta T cells after stem cell transplantation. TCRdb processed the RT-PCR reads again with the CATT caller. The data show roughly 700 gamma-chain clones, around a fifth seen once. Germline CDR1 VENAVY, CDR2 YDSYNSRV. The CDR3 covers 13 residues. A remark on this clone: A single base separates this from a much larger clone, so it may be a read error.

The sequence derives from a human donor. It is not recorded whose cells these are; they may come from a transplant donor. The sample consisted of gamma-delta T cells. V usage is TRGV8 and J usage is TRGJ1 or TRGJ2. The CDR3 here is CATWWSDYYKKLF. The CDR3 nucleotides are TGTGCCACCTGGTGGTCGGATTATTATAAGAAACTCTTC.